What follows describes a single TCR beta chain. The data stem from a study of shared clonotypes between healthy human individuals. The junction had 4 bases not matched to a gene; V was cut back by 6 bases and J by 7 bases. The CDR3 runs 15 residues. Germline CDR1 and CDR2: ENHRY and SYGVKD. Clones were sequenced by immunoSEQ multiplex PCR, and TCRdb holds only the in-frame ones, with some missing. The profile covers 400,000 to 500,000 clones, with roughly 85% appearing a single time and approximately 12% taken by the ten largest. The clonotype comes from a woman between 40 and 50 years old in good health. Some clones in this sample may be carry-over from other donors' samples. V gene TRBV10-3 combines with J gene TRBJ2-2, with 14 nucleotides matching TRBD2. Sample: PBMCs. CDR3 loop: CAISGLAGGIGELFF. The CDR3 DNA follows: TGTGCCATCAGCGGACTAGCGGGAGGAATCGGGGAGCTGTTTTTT.